This passage covers 26 T cell receptor beta chains from one sample sequenced in a study of shared clonotypes between healthy human individuals. Method: immunoSEQ multiplex PCR; TCRdb's copy keeps in-frame clones and lacks some. The sample has more than 400,000 clones; approximately 78% are singletons. Sequencing was done on a sample of PBMCs. The origin of the receptors is a woman aged 40 to 49 in good health. Some clones in this sample may be carry-over from other donors' samples.

This clone was observed a few times. The V gene is TRBV28, the J gene TRBJ1-5; 9 bases are shared with TRBD1. There are 19 residues in the CDR3. CDR1 and CDR2 from the germline V gene are MDHEN and SYDVKM. The junction had 16 bases not matched to a gene; V was cut back by 7 bases and J by 0 bases. This CDR3 is CASTASGSRTGASNQPQHF. CDR3 DNA sequence: TGTGCCAGCACCGCAAGTGGCTCCAGGACAGGGGCTAGCAATCAGCCCCAGCATTTT.

The chain couples TRBV28 to TRBJ1-5; D is unclear. Germline V gene data show CDR1 as MDHEN and CDR2 as SYDVKM. The CDR3 has 11 residues. Trimming stripped 6 bases from V and 11 bases from J, with 11 bases between. The CDR3 region is CASRSDLSQHF. The CDR3 DNA sequence: TGTGCCAGCAGGTCCGACTTATCCCAGCATTTT.

CDR3 in DNA: TGTGCCAGCAGCTTAGCGCGGTCGGGGAACACTGAAGCTTTCTTT. The encoded protein is CASSLARSGNTEAFF. The chain joins TRBV7-9 to TRBJ1-1; no clear D gene. Per germline, CDR1 SEHNR and CDR2 FQNEAQ (reference sequence). The CDR3 runs to 15 residues. V gave up 0 bases and J gave up 1 base, with 9 bases separating them. Full variable domain (remainder filled in from reference TRBV7-9 and TRBJ1-1): DTGVSQNPRHKITKRGQNVTFRCDPISEHNRLYWYRQTLGQGPEFLTYFQNEAQLEKSRLLSDRFSAERPKGSFSTLEIQRTEQGDSAMYLCASSLARSGNTEAFFGQGTRLTVV.

This sequence joins TRBV9 and TRBJ2-2; unclear D gene. There are 13 residues in the CDR3. Trimming took off 3 bases at V and 7 bases at J, with 10 bases between the two ends. Germline assignment: CDR1 SGDLS and CDR2 YYNGEE. The CDR3 sequence: CASSERTFGELFF. CDR3 bases: TGTGCCAGCAGCGAAAGGACCTTCGGGGAGCTGTTTTTT.

The chain links TRBV7-8 to TRBJ2-3; weak D call: TRBD2 (6 bases). Germline V gene sequence: CDR1 SGHVS, CDR2 FQNEAQ. V was clipped by 5 bases and J by 0 bases, with 15 bases between them. The CDR3 extends over 16 amino acids. The CDR3 sequence: CASSPAGTLSTDTQYF. For the CDR3, the DNA is TGTGCCAGCAGCCCCGCGGGGACCCTAAGCACAGATACGCAGTATTTT.

The V and J genes are TRBV19 and TRBJ2-1; D is possibly TRBD2 (6 bases). CDR1 is LNHDA, CDR2 SQIVND, per germline (reference sequence). V was trimmed by 3 bases and J by 7 bases, leaving 10 bases between them. The length of the CDR3 is 13 residues. The CDR3 here is CASSITRGNEQFF. In DNA form, the CDR3 reads TGTGCCAGTAGTATCACCCGGGGGAATGAGCAGTTCTTC. The full variable domain, completed using reference TRBV19 and TRBJ2-1, is DGGITQSPKYLFRKEGQNVTLSCEQNLNHDAMYWYRQDPGQGLRLIYYSQIVNDFQKGDIAEGYSVSREKKESFPLTVTSAQKNPTAFYLCASSITRGNEQFFGPGTRLTVL.

This clone was seen more than once but under ten times. Additional DNA sequences in this sample encode the identical CDR3. The genes are TRBV10-1 and TRBJ2-7; TRBD2 might be the D (5 bases). Trimming removed 2 bases from V and 2 bases from J, with 7 bases in between. Germline values: CDR1 WNHNN, CDR2 SYGVQD (reference sequence). CDR3 length: 13 residues. The CDR3 reads CASSEGGPYEQYF. The CDR3 DNA follows: TGCGCCAGCAGTGAGGGAGGACCCTACGAGCAGTACTTC.

This chain's CDR3 is CASSVQGADQPQHF. The DNA of the CDR3 is TGTGCCAGCAGCGTACAGGGTGCGGATCAGCCCCAGCATTTT. This chain uses TRBV2 with TRBJ1-5, with a weak D call TRBD1 (6 bases). Germline values: CDR1 SNHLY, CDR2 FYNNEI. There are 14 residues in the CDR3. Trimming pared 6 bases from V and 5 bases from J, leaving 14 bases between.

The rearrangement joins TRBV10-2 to TRBJ2-1; unclear D gene. V lost 6 bases to trimming and J lost 3 bases, with 15 bases between them. This CDR3 is built from 15 residues. Germline V gene sequence: CDR1 WSHSY, CDR2 SAAADI. CDR3 DNA: TGCGCCAGCAGCCCCCCGGTTGGGGTCTACAATGAGCAGTTCTTC. Residues: CASSPPVGVYNEQFF.

This sequence joins TRBV18 and TRBJ1-2, with 9 bases that match TRBD1. Germline V lookup: CDR1 KGHSH, CDR2 LQKENI. The CDR3 is made up of 13 amino acids. Losses at the gene ends were 4 bases for V and 3 bases for J; bases not matched to a gene: 0. CDR3 region: CASSRDRDYGYTF. CDR3 nucleotides: TGTGCCAGCTCACGGGACAGGGACTATGGCTACACCTTC.

V is TRBV14 and J is TRBJ2-7, with D unclear. Germline V gene lookup returns CDR1 SGHDN and CDR2 FVKESK. The CDR3 contains 13 residues. Trimming took off 4 bases at V and 0 bases at J, with 7 bases between the two ends. The CDR3 DNA reads as TGTGCCAGCAGCCCTTCGGGCTCCTACGAGCAGTACTTC. Its translation: CASSPSGSYEQYF.

This chain uses TRBV6-1 with TRBJ1-6; perhaps TRBD1 as D (6 bases). V was shortened by 6 bases and J by 7 bases, with 16 bases between the two germline ends. The germline CDR1 and CDR2 sequences are MNHNS and SASEGT. The CDR3 totals 15 residues. CDR3 in amino acids: CASRGAGASNSPLHF. CDR3 sequence (DNA): TGTGCCAGCAGGGGGGCCGGTGCTTCCAATTCACCCCTCCACTTT.

The gene calls are TRBV6-1 and TRBJ1-1; D unclear. The CDR3 extends over 11 amino acids. From germline, CDR1 is MNHNS and CDR2 SASEGT. V was cut by 7 bases and J by 12 bases, with 15 bases left in between. CDR3 sequence reads: CASTLGRETFF. The CDR3 DNA reads TGTGCCAGCACCCTGGGGAGGGAAACTTTCTTT.

This sequence joins TRBV28 and TRBJ2-3, with 9 bases aligning to TRBD2. After removal of 7 bases from V and 4 bases from J, the junction contained 9 bases not matched to a gene. This CDR3 has 15 amino acids. Germline CDR1 MDHEN, CDR2 SYDVKM. The CDR3 loop reads CASTSWTSAADTQYF. The CDR3 DNA is TGTGCCAGCACATCTTGGACTAGCGCAGCAGATACGCAGTATTTT.

A note on this clone: The germline gene is not matched at one end of the junction; a read error may be the cause. The chain carries TRBV7-3 and TRBJ1-1; 10 nucleotides align to TRBD1. The CDR3 length is 15 residues. Germline-derived CDR1 and CDR2 are SGHTA and FQGTGA. CDR3 amino acids: CASSLNGRDRGEGSF. The CDR3 DNA is TGTGCCAGCAGCTTAAATGGCCGGGACAGGGGAGAAGGGTCCTTT. Complete variable domain (other parts from reference TRBV7-3 and TRBJ1-1): GAGVSQTPSNKVTEKGKYVELRCDPISGHTALYWYRQSLGQGPEFLIYFQGTGAADDSGLPNDRFFAVRPEGSVSTLKIQRTERGDSAVYLCASSLNGRDRGEGSFGQGTRLTVV.

The J gene is TRBJ2-3, the V gene TRBV19; D may match TRBD1 or TRBD2 (5 bases each). The germline CDR1 and CDR2 sequences are LNHDA and SQIVND (reference sequence). V shed 7 bases and J shed 0 bases, with 17 bases lying between them. The CDR3 length is 16 residues. The CDR3 DNA sequence: TGTGCCAGTACCCTGGGACGGACTCCGAGCACAGATACGCAGTATTTT. Amino acid sequence: CASTLGRTPSTDTQYF.

The chain uses TRBV30 and TRBJ1-6; TRBD1 matches at 7 bases. The V gene's germline CDR1 is GTSNPN and CDR2 SVGIG (reference sequence). The CDR3 extends over 13 amino acids. The trim removed 1 base at V and 8 bases at J, leaving 2 bases unmatched. Here the CDR3 DNA reads TGTGCCTGGAGTGCCACAGGGGATTCACCCCTCCACTTT. Its translation: CAWSATGDSPLHF.

The rearrangement joins TRBV30 to TRBJ2-1, with 10 bases aligning to TRBD2. V shed 5 bases and J 6 bases; nucleotides not matched to a gene: 7. The CDR3 covers 14 residues. The germline V gene encodes CDR1 GTSNPN and CDR2 SVGIG (reference sequence). This CDR3 reads CAWVLAGVFNEQFF. CDR3 nucleotide sequence: TGTGCCTGGGTCCTAGCGGGAGTCTTCAATGAGCAGTTCTTC.

This clone was seen many times. The genes are TRBV14 and TRBJ2-3; the D is unclear. Between the trimmed V and J ends, which lost 2 bases and 1 base, there was a span of 19 bases. Germline V gene sequence: CDR1 SGHDN, CDR2 FVKESK. CDR3 size: 18 residues. This CDR3 reads CASSQSLAYSEGTDTQYF. In DNA form, the CDR3 reads TGTGCCAGCAGCCAATCATTGGCCTATTCCGAGGGCACAGATACGCAGTATTTT.

This chain joins TRBV5-1 and TRBJ2-2, with 8 bases aligning to TRBD1. This CDR3 region has 15 residues. The trim removed 5 bases at V and 3 bases at J, leaving 6 bases unmatched. Germline loops: CDR1 SGHRS, CDR2 YFSETQ. CDR3 sequence reads: CASRQGVLDTGELFF. DNA for the CDR3: TGCGCCAGCAGACAGGGGGTGTTGGACACCGGGGAGCTGTTTTTT.

The gene calls are TRBV6-1 and TRBJ2-1, with TRBD1 identical over 8 bases. From germline, CDR1 is MNHNS and CDR2 SASEGT. The CDR3 contains 15 residues. J was trimmed by 8 bases and V by 4 bases; bases with no gene match: 10. As DNA, the CDR3 is TGTGCCAGCAGTGCTCCCGGACCAGGGGGCCATGAGCAGTTCTTC. As protein: CASSAPGPGGHEQFF.

There are a few counts of this clone. The V and J genes are TRBV10-3 and TRBJ2-7; D perhaps matches TRBD1 (6 bases). This CDR3 is built from 13 residues. The germline gives CDR1 ENHRY, CDR2 SYGVKD. The germline V and J ends were trimmed by 5 bases and 3 bases, with 11 bases remaining between them. The chain's CDR3 is CAISSDSYYEQYF. CDR3 nucleotide sequence: TGTGCCATCAGTTCGGACAGCTACTACGAGCAGTACTTC.

V gene TRBV11-2 combines with J gene TRBJ1-4; 7 bases are shared with TRBD1. The CDR3 consists of 16 residues. The V segment lost 5 bases and the J segment 4 bases; nucleotides outside the gene matches: 10. CDR1 is SGHAT, CDR2 FQNNGV, per germline. The CDR3 DNA reads TGTGCCAGCAGCCCACGCCCGACAGGGTTTAATGAAAAACTGTTTTTT. Translated, it gives CASSPRPTGFNEKLFF. The full variable domain, completed using reference TRBV11-2 and TRBJ1-4, is EAGVAQSPRYKIIEKRQSVAFWCNPISGHATLYWYQQILGQGPKLLIQFQNNGVVDDSQLPKDRFSAERLKGVDSTLKIQPAKLEDSAVYLCASSPRPTGFNEKLFFGSGTQLSVL.

V is TRBV9 and J is TRBJ1-2; D is undetermined. V gave up 0 bases and J gave up 5 bases, with 14 bases separating them. Germline V gene lookup returns CDR1 SGDLS and CDR2 YYNGEE. This CDR3 spans 15 amino acids. Here the CDR3 reads CASSVEDILEYGYTF. The CDR3 DNA reads as TGTGCCAGCAGCGTAGAAGACATTCTGGAGTATGGCTACACCTTC.

The chain joins TRBV6-5 to TRBJ2-3; TRBD2 matches at 7 bases. Looked up from germline, CDR1 is MNHEY and CDR2 is SVGAGI. The CDR3 length is 15 residues. The junction had 6 bases not matched to a gene; V was cut back by 6 bases and J by 0 bases. In DNA, the CDR3 is TGTGCCAGCAGCCCTAGCGGAGCTAGCACAGATACGCAGTATTTT. Its protein is CASSPSGASTDTQYF.

The chain employs TRBV7-6 and TRBJ1-4; tentatively, D is TRBD1 (5 bases). The CDR3 consists of 14 residues. Trimming shortened V by 0 bases and J by 8 bases, and 10 bases separated the two germline ends. Germline CDR1 reads SGHVS; CDR2 reads FNYEAQ. CDR3 loop: CASSLALRDEKLFF. The CDR3 DNA follows: TGTGCCAGCAGCTTAGCGCTCAGGGACGAAAAACTGTTTTTT.